This TCR beta chain was found in a study of blood T cell repertoires in COVID-19. Across the whole study: Sources were T cells, B-cell-depleted T cells, or PBMCs; the material itself was cDNA or gDNA.

Concerning this clone: Other DNA sequences of this sample code for an identical CDR3.

The CDR3 has 18 amino acids. Germline CDR1 reads KGHSH; CDR2 reads LQKENI. V shed 4 bases and J 0 bases; nucleotides not matched to a gene: 9. Per the original methods: Reference gene primer amplification gave estimated nucleated cell counts. Data came from immunoSEQ multiplex PCR; TCRdb stores just in-frame clones and leaves some out. The V and J calls and the clone size are those of that table, but D and trimming were determined from the DNA. The sample holds 200,000 to 300,000 clones, around 84% seen once. The source of this sequence is a man aged 55 to 70 with acute or convalescent COVID-19. The rearrangement links TRBV18 to TRBJ2-2; 9 bases agree with TRBD2. Sequencing was performed on peripheral blood. Written as DNA, the CDR3 is TGTGCCAGCTCACAAAGACTCGCGGGGGGGACGAACACCGGGGAGCTGTTTTTT. It specifies CASSQRLAGGTNTGELFF.